The clone carrying this T cell receptor beta chain was seen many times. Its antigen is as yet unknown. TCRdb used MiXCR to reprocess the 5' RACE reads, holding one entry per CDR3 protein. In the table there are roughly 310,000 distinct CDR3 sequences, around 4% of which are singletons. These data come from a study of T cells after yellow fever vaccination. Study overall: Where fractions had low cell numbers, libraries were prepared from them with the SMART-Seq v4 Ultra Low Input RNA kit.

General study points: Contaminants from the bulk population, in the form of abundant clonotypes, could be found in FACS-sorted repertoires. Though weaker, the secondary response peaked faster, on day 5 versus 15. Among all clonotypes, a small share was observed in both CD4 and CD8 compartments.

Per the germline V gene, CDR1 is SGHRS and CDR2 is YFSETQ. The ends lost 0 bases at V and 9 bases at J; junction bases unmatched: 10. This CDR3 spans 16 amino acids. The clonotype was recovered from a man younger than 35 who received the YFV17D yellow fever vaccine. This specimen was PBMCs, taken on the day of the yellow fever booster vaccination. V gene TRBV5-1 combines with J gene TRBJ2-4, with TRBD1 identical over 9 bases. CDR3 sequence: CASSLEPGQGSAIQYF. As DNA, the CDR3 is TGCGCCAGCAGCTTGGAACCGGGACAGGGATCTGCCATTCAGTACTTC.